This is a list of T cell receptor beta chains from one sample in a study of blood T cell repertoires in COVID-19. Generated by immunoSEQ multiplex PCR, the TCRdb table keeps only in-frame clones and is missing some. Counted here are some 450,000 clones, approximately 90% occurring once; the ten biggest clones make up more than 0.7%. Sequenced sample: peripheral blood. The receptors were sampled from a man aged 18 to 35 with COVID-19, enrolled during active disease. CDR3s include the opening cysteine and the closing phenylalanine or tryptophan.

CASSYRGLNTEAFF TRBV5-4
CASSIPIDTGELFF TRBV5-1
CAISKLAGDSYEQYF TRBV10-3
CASSLDSTSPYNSPLHF TRBV11-2
CASSLGRGSYEQYF TRBV7-8
CAISGRDSSYEQYF TRBV10-3
CASSFRYNSPLHF TRBV12-3/TRBV12-4
CASSQTPGMVNYNEQFF TRBV27
CATCRTSSHEQYF TRBV6-5
CASSHGRDRGLNTEAFF TRBV3-1/TRBV3-2
CASSLDLYTEAFF TRBV11-2
CASSFQGSYEQYF TRBV11-1
CASSFPSAGLGSYNEQFF TRBV5-4
CASSSGTGYSGANVLTF TRBV4-1
CSASPQQAYNEQFF TRBV20-1
CASSPAGTYDYTF TRBV19
CASSLAGQGVNYGYTF TRBV5-4
CASGNRLAPLGANVLTF TRBV7-8
CASSLLGTGSTDTQYF TRBV11-2
CASSSGQGAGNEQFF TRBV5-8
CARLAGGLQGNEQFF TRBV7-2
CASGGAVISFEQYF TRBV2